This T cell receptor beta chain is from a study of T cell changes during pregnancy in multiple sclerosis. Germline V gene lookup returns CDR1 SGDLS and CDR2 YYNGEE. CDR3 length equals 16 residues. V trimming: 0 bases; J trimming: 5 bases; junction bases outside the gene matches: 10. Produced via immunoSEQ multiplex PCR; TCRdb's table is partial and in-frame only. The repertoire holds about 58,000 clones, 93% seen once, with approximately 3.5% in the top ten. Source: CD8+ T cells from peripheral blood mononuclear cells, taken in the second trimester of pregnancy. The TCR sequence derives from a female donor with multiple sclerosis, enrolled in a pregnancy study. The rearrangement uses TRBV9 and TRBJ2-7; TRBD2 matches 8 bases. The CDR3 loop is CASSVEGSGSTHEQYF. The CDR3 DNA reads TGTGCCAGCAGCGTAGAGGGAAGCGGGAGTACTCACGAGCAGTACTTC.